This T cell receptor (beta chain) was recovered during a study of graft-versus-host responses after intestinal transplantation. About the research overall: Anti-thymocyte globulin induction preceded roughly 3 years of tacrolimus and steroid maintenance in all recipients.

With respect to this clone: Its specificity is not known.

After removal of 0 bases from V and 2 bases from J, the junction contained 3 bases not matched to a gene. Germline V lookup: CDR1 SGHTA, CDR2 FQGNSA. This CDR3 region has 15 residues. Method: immunoSEQ multiplex PCR; TCRdb's copy keeps in-frame clones and lacks some. The data show about 85,000 clones, 80% to 85% seen once. Sample: unstimulated CD4+ T cells sorted from spleen or lymph node cells, taken before intestinal transplant. This clonotype originated in a human donor who received an intestinal transplant. The chain combines TRBV7-2 with TRBJ2-7; TRBD1 matches at 8 bases. The CDR3: CASSLARDRTYEQYF. The CDR3 nucleotides read TGTGCCAGCAGCTTAGCGCGGGACAGGACCTACGAGCAGTACTTC.